Listed below are T cell receptor beta chains from one sample, sequenced in a study of blood T cell repertoires in COVID-19. The method was immunoSEQ multiplex PCR; TCRdb's version includes in-frame clones alone and lacks a portion of them. The sample records roughly 110,000 clones, roughly 80% being singletons. The sequenced material came from peripheral blood. These receptors all come from a woman aged 40 to 55 with acute or convalescent COVID-19. Both conserved end residues are part of each CDR3. The order of the fields is V gene, J gene, D gene, clone size, CDR3 protein, CDR3 DNA. The D gene is left open where the match is weak. Not all rows give a size; the values are once, few, many and, for expanded clones, a class.

>TRBV27|TRBJ2-7|NA|NA
CASSLSASAYEQYF
TGTGCCAGCAGTTTATCCGCTAGCGCCTACGAGCAGTACTTC
>TRBV7-2|TRBJ2-2|NA|NA
CASSLVIVNTGELFF
TGTGCCAGCAGCTTAGTTATAGTGAACACCGGGGAGCTGTTTTTT
>TRBV6-5|TRBJ1-5|NA|few
CASSYSRQSNQPQHF
TGTGCCAGCAGTTACTCGAGGCAGAGCAATCAGCCCCAGCATTTT
>TRBV7-9|TRBJ2-3|NA|NA
CASSLPQRGQRDTQYF
TGTGCCAGCAGCCTCCCCCAAAGGGGTCAAAGAGATACGCAGTATTTT
>TRBV7-6|TRBJ2-7|NA|NA
CASSLQDSYEQYF
TGTGCCAGCAGCTTACAGGATTCCTACGAGCAGTACTTC
>TRBV5-1|TRBJ1-2|NA|NA
CASSQGGPNYGYTF
TGCGCCAGCAGTCAAGGGGGACCTAACTATGGCTACACCTTC
>TRBV3-1/TRBV3-2|TRBJ1-2|TRBD1|NA
CASSQDRGLHYGYTF
TGTGCCAGCAGCCAGGACAGGGGGCTACACTATGGCTACACCTTC
>TRBV2|TRBJ1-4|NA|once
CASVQGLGKLFF
TGTGCCAGCGTCCAGGGCCTTGGGAAACTGTTTTTT
>TRBV19|TRBJ1-1|NA|once
CASSRPGAGSTEAFF
TGTGCCAGTAGTCGTCCAGGGGCGGGTAGCACTGAAGCTTTCTTT
>TRBV6-5|TRBJ1-4|NA|NA
CASSYSFQGNEKLFF
TGTGCCAGCAGTTACTCATTCCAGGGTAATGAAAAACTGTTTTTT
>TRBV28|TRBJ1-2|TRBD1|NA
CASSLGGQGMSYTF
TGTGCCAGCAGTTTAGGGGGACAGGGGATGAGCTACACCTTC
>TRBV6-6|TRBJ1-4|TRBD1|few
CASSFDRGREKLFF
TGTGCCAGCAGTTTCGACAGGGGGCGTGAAAAACTGTTTTTT
>TRBV28|TRBJ1-2|NA|NA
CASKCDYTF
TGTGCCAGCAAATGCGACTACACCTTC
>TRBV27|TRBJ2-2|TRBD1|NA
CASRTVGQVYTGELFF
TGTGCCAGCAGGACCGTCGGACAGGTCTACACCGGGGAGCTGTTTTTT
>TRBV10-3|TRBJ1-2|TRBD1|NA
CAIRGTGLISPDYRFYGYTF
TGTGCCATCAGGGGGACAGGGTTGATATCTCCGGACTATCGATTCTATGGCTACACCTTC